This TCR beta chain is from a study of blood T cell repertoires in COVID-19. Germline V gene sequence: CDR1 SEHNR, CDR2 FQNEAQ (reference sequence). V lost 0 bases, J lost 7 bases, and 7 bases lay in between. The CDR3 runs 13 residues. The assay was immunoSEQ multiplex PCR, and TCRdb's table has in-frame clones only and misses some. Among around 210,000 clones listed, 70% to 90% were seen once. The sequencing input was peripheral blood. This receptor was identified in a woman aged 65 to 85 with acute or convalescent COVID-19. J is TRBJ1-5 and V is TRBV7-9; D may be TRBD1 (5 bases). The CDR3 sequence: CASSLAGGQPQHF. The CDR3, as DNA: TGTGCCAGCAGCTTAGCGGGGGGACAGCCCCAGCATTTT.